A single T cell receptor beta chain is shown here with its context. A junction end diverges from the germline sequence, so it may reflect a read error. Both blood RNA, taken from unsorted whole blood, and germline DNA were extracted. What was collected before surgery was 4 to 5 milliliters of peripheral blood. The data were taken from a study of tumor-infiltrating lymphocytes in primary liver carcinoma. Study details: Donors had hepatocellular carcinoma or combined HCC and intrahepatic cholangiocarcinoma. Each of the samples returned roughly 3.65 to 7.5 million productive TCRbeta reads (a yield similar across tissue types).

Germline V lookup: CDR1 SGHRS, CDR2 YFSETQ. CDR3 length: 14 amino acids. The authors made TCR beta cDNA from about 500 ng total RNA with a constant-region primer. Three nested multiplex PCR rounds of slightly modified ARM-PCR generated TCR beta libraries. Amplification in the first two PCR rounds was performed using TRBV1-TRBV30 forward primers and a C-beta reverse primer for around 9 cycles each. TCRdb re-derived calls from the multiplex PCR reads in MiXCR, one entry per CDR3 protein. Here the sample spans about 310,000 distinct CDR3 sequences, almost 60% being singletons. The chain carries TRBV5-1 and TRBJ2-2, with D possibly matching TRBD1 (6 bases). Sequencing was performed on peripheral blood. The sequence came from a woman aged 30 to 39 with primary liver carcinoma and hepatitis B virus infection. The CDR3 region has the DNA TGCGCCAGCACCTTGGGACAGAACACCGGGGAGCTGTTTTTT. It translates to CASTLGQNTGELFF.